This entry lists 20 T cell receptor beta chains sequenced from one sample in a study of memory CD8 T cells in hepatitis C reinfection (dated by TCRdb to the late 2010s). Library creation used the immunoSEQ multiplex PCR assay. TCRdb holds this immuneACCESS table with in-frame rearrangements only. Some clones are missing; in checked studies, unresolved V genes explain under half, and the rest has no known cause. This sample gives some 44,000 clones in total; roughly nine tenths of them show up just once. The top ten clonotypes cover more than 0.6% of the sample. According to the study, the label for this sample's time point signals: late/post reinfection, 12 to 24 weeks after detection. The sorted cells were sequenced directly ex vivo, without any in vitro expansion ahead of TCR sequencing. Sequenced material: naive CD8+ T cells sorted from blood. The sample's cell subset or site, from its label and the paper: total naive CD8+CD45RO- T cells. These receptor sequences come from a man younger than 30 with hepatitis C virus infection.

The chain joins TRBV7-9 to TRBJ1-2, with D tentatively TRBD1 (6 bases). Per germline, CDR1 SEHNR and CDR2 FQNEAQ (reference sequence). CDR3 length: 15 residues. Trimming took 6 bases from V and 5 from J, leaving 19 bases between them. CDR3 DNA sequence: TGTGCCAGCAGAGATCAGAACAGGGCCCTATATGGCTACACCTTC. Its protein is CASRDQNRALYGYTF.

The chain carries TRBV5-1 and TRBJ2-7, with TRBD1 matching 12 bases. With V trimmed by 4 bases and J by 4 bases, 6 bases remained unmatched. The germline CDR1 and CDR2 sequences are SGHRS and YFSETQ. The CDR3 extends over 15 amino acids. The CDR3 here is CASSNPGQGAYEQYF. The CDR3 region has the DNA TGCGCCAGCAGCAATCCGGGACAGGGGGCATACGAGCAGTACTTC.

The V and J genes are TRBV4-1 and TRBJ1-2, with 9 bases that match TRBD1. The V gene end was trimmed by 4 bases and the J gene end by 5 bases; junction bases not matched to a gene: 5. CDR1 MGHRA and CDR2 YSYEKL come from the germline V gene. The CDR3 sequence is 14 residues long. The CDR3 region has the DNA TGCGCCAGCAGCCCACAGGGGGCGGAGTATGGCTACACCTTC. Translating gives CASSPQGAEYGYTF.

The rearrangement links TRBV4-1 to TRBJ2-5; 10 bases fit TRBD1. The V gene's germline CDR1 is MGHRA and CDR2 YSYEKL. This CDR3 spans 18 amino acids. J was trimmed by 3 bases and V by 4 bases; bases with no gene match: 14. The CDR3 coding sequence is TGCGCCAGCAGCCTAGTGACAGGGGGCACGGACTTTGAAGAGACCCAGTACTTC. It yields the protein CASSLVTGGTDFEETQYF.

The rearrangement uses TRBV19 and TRBJ2-1; D perhaps matches TRBD2 (6 bases). V was shortened by 7 bases and J by 8 bases, with 12 bases between the two germline ends. The germline V gene has CDR1 LNHDA and CDR2 SQIVND (reference sequence). The CDR3 runs to 12 residues. This CDR3 is CASTSPGDEQFF. In nucleotides, the CDR3 is TGTGCCAGTACCTCCCCGGGGGATGAGCAGTTCTTC.

The chain recombines TRBV13 with TRBJ2-1; 11 nucleotides agree with TRBD2. The CDR3 is made up of 19 amino acids. Per germline, CDR1 PRHDT and CDR2 FYEKMQ (reference sequence). Germline trimming cut 5 bases from V and 0 bases from J; bases unmatched to any gene: 12. The CDR3 DNA follows: TGTGCCAGCAGCGTAACGACTAGCGGGGCTTCAAGCTCCTACAATGAGCAGTTCTTC. This sequence encodes CASSVTTSGASSSYNEQFF.

The V and J genes are TRBV11-3 and TRBJ2-1; TRBD2 matches at 8 bases. Germline CDR1 SGHNT, CDR2 YENEEA. V shed 4 bases and J 4 bases; nucleotides not matched to a gene: 9. CDR3 size: 16 residues. The CDR3 spells CASSSQLAEGYNEQFF. In DNA form, the CDR3 reads TGTGCCAGCAGCTCCCAACTAGCGGAGGGTTACAATGAGCAGTTCTTC.

J is TRBJ1-2 and V is TRBV30, with a weak D call TRBD1 (6 bases). Trimming shortened V by 0 bases and J by 7 bases, and 12 bases separated the two germline ends. Germline CDR1 and CDR2: GTSNPN and SVGIG (reference sequence). The CDR3 loop spans 13 amino acids. The CDR3 region is CAWSVTGGGGYTF. Written as DNA, the CDR3 is TGTGCCTGGAGTGTAACGGGGGGCGGTGGCTACACCTTC.

V is TRBV2 and J is TRBJ2-7; possible D gene TRBD2, 6 bases. The CDR3 totals 13 residues. The V and J ends lost 6 bases and 5 bases respectively, with 14 bases between them. Per the germline V gene, CDR1 is SNHLY and CDR2 is FYNNEI. The CDR3 is CASSGSPVHEQYF. CDR3 in DNA: TGTGCCAGCAGCGGGAGCCCCGTCCACGAGCAGTACTTC.

The V gene is TRBV20-1, the J gene TRBJ2-1; D not certain. The CDR3 runs to 11 residues. Germline V CDR1 and CDR2: DFQATT, SNEGSKA (reference sequence). Trimming shortened V by 6 bases and J by 3 bases, and 6 bases separated the two germline ends. DNA of the CDR3: TGCAGTGCGAGATACTACAATGAGCAGTTCTTC. Translation gives CSARYYNEQFF.

The V and J genes are TRBV11-2 and TRBJ2-3, with D maybe TRBD2 (6 bases). The V end was cut by 4 bases, the J end by 3 bases, with 17 bases between. CDR1 is SGHAT, CDR2 FQNNGV, per germline. The CDR3 totals 16 residues. The chain's CDR3 is CASSYPEGEETDTQYF. The CDR3, as DNA: TGTGCCAGCAGCTACCCGGAGGGAGAGGAGACAGATACGCAGTATTTT.

CDR3 nucleotides: TGTGCCAGCAGCAAAATTAGCGGGAGGGCTGCAGATACGCAGTATTTT. The encoded protein is CASSKISGRAADTQYF. The genes are TRBV7-9 and TRBJ2-3; TRBD2 matches 11 bases. The CDR3 spans 16 residues. Germline loops: CDR1 SEHNR, CDR2 FQNEAQ (reference sequence). Unmatched junction bases numbered 8, after V lost 5 bases and J lost 4 bases.

The V call is TRBV12-5, the J call TRBJ2-5; D gene uncertain. The V gene lost 4 bases and the J gene lost 4 bases, with 13 bases spanning the gap. The CDR3 runs 14 residues. CDR1 is LGHNT, CDR2 FRNRAP, per germline. The CDR3 loop is CASGSTTFTETQYF. CDR3 in DNA: TGTGCTAGTGGTTCCACTACGTTTACAGAGACCCAGTACTTC.

The gene calls are TRBV9 and TRBJ2-3; 11 bases match TRBD2. J was trimmed by 2 bases and V by 0 bases; bases with no gene match: 5. The germline CDR1 and CDR2 sequences are SGDLS and YYNGEE. The length of the CDR3 is 17 residues. The CDR3 region has the DNA TGTGCCAGCAGCGTAGATAGCGGGGGGGCCCTCACAGATACGCAGTATTTT. Its protein product is CASSVDSGGALTDTQYF.

This clone turned up a few times. The V call is TRBV14, the J call TRBJ1-1; D possibly corresponds to TRBD1 (5 bases). Germline CDR1 and CDR2: SGHDN and FVKESK. V lost 11 bases, J lost 6 bases, and 13 bases lay in between. The CDR3 has 11 residues. DNA of the CDR3: TGTGCCTCGAAGACAGATCCTGAAGCTTTCTTT. This translates into CASKTDPEAFF.

The genes are TRBV7-9 and TRBJ2-5; possibly TRBD1 for D (6 bases). Germline CDR1 SEHNR, CDR2 FQNEAQ (reference sequence). V was shortened by 3 bases and J by 2 bases, with 13 bases between the two germline ends. This CDR3 region has 15 residues. CDR3 sequence reads: CASSFTGTTQETQYF. The CDR3 region has the DNA TGTGCCAGCAGCTTCACAGGGACAACACAAGAGACCCAGTACTTC.

The J gene is TRBJ2-7, the V gene TRBV19; 8 bases agree with TRBD1. Germline assignment: CDR1 LNHDA and CDR2 SQIVND (reference sequence). The V and J ends lost 6 bases and 6 bases, in that order; junction bases with no gene match: 7. The CDR3 spans 13 residues. The CDR3 is CASSTTGAIEQYF. The DNA for the CDR3 is TGTGCCAGTAGCACGACAGGGGCTATCGAGCAGTACTTC.

CDR3 amino acids: CASSDPIGGARYEQYF. In DNA, the CDR3 is TGTGCCAGCAGTGACCCCATAGGGGGGGCTCGGTACGAGCAGTACTTC. The chain joins TRBV2 to TRBJ2-7; D is possibly TRBD2 (7 bases). Germline loops: CDR1 SNHLY, CDR2 FYNNEI. The CDR3 consists of 16 residues. Trimming pared 3 bases from V and 4 bases from J, leaving 19 bases between.

The CDR3 spells CASSLRRSYNEQYV. The DNA of the CDR3 is TGCGCCAGCAGCTTGAGGCGGTCGTATAACGAGCAGTACGTC. The V and J genes are TRBV5-1 and TRBJ2-7; D unclear. Germline values: CDR1 SGHRS, CDR2 YFSETQ. V was shortened by 1 base and J by 5 bases, with 13 bases between the two germline ends. CDR3 length: 14 residues.

Turning to this clone: This sample includes further DNA sequences coding for the same CDR3. The J gene is TRBJ2-7, the V gene TRBV6-1; D perhaps matches TRBD1 (5 bases). V was clipped by 1 base and J by 2 bases, with 12 bases between them. This CDR3 is built from 15 residues. Looked up from germline, CDR1 is MNHNS and CDR2 is SASEGT. The CDR3 here is CASSEDRQLPYEQYF. CDR3 bases: TGTGCCAGCAGTGAAGACAGACAGTTACCCTACGAGCAGTACTTC.